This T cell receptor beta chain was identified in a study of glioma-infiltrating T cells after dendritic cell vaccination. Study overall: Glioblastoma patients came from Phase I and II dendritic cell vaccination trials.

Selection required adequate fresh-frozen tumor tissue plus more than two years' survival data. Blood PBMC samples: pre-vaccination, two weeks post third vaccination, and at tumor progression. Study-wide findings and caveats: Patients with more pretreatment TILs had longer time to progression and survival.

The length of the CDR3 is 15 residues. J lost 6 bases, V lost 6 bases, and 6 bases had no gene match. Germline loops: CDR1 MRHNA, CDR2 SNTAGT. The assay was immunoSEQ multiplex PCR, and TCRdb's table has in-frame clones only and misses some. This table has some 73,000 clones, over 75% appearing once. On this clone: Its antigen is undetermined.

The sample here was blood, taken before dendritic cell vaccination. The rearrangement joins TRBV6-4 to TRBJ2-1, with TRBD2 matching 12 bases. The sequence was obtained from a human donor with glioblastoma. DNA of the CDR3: TGTGCCAGCAGGCCTAGCGGGGGGGCGGCCAATGAGCAGTTCTTC. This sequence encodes CASRPSGGAANEQFF.